The present TCR beta chain was sequenced within a study of T cell repertoires in cytomegalovirus infection. About the research overall: CMV epitopes that were recently identified and HLA-C-restricted were used alongside well-studied HLA-B-restricted ones. Public TCR beta signatures indicated both CMV infection and matching HLA type.

CDR1 is SGHAT, CDR2 FQNNGV, per germline. Trimming removed 5 bases at V and 5 bases at J, with 15 bases between. This CDR3 is 14 amino acids long. The study's findings and limits: HLA-C-restricted, CMV-specific TCR beta clonotypes were dominant ex vivo. Frequencies of public TCR beta families were cumulated, and this identified carriers of CMV plus the relevant HLA.

Using its own MiXCR run on the reads, TCRdb lists one record per CDR3 protein. The sample gives roughly 120,000 distinct CDR3 sequences, about 30% of which show up once; roughly 81% is in the top ten. This clonotype came up many times. Antigen: not known. This rearrangement joins TRBV11-2 to TRBJ1-1; no reliable D call. The TCR originated in a human donor in good health (CMV status not recorded). Some clones in this sample may be carry-over from other donors' samples. Sequenced material: CD8+ T cells from cultured PBMCs, taken from culture after CMV antigen stimulation. The CDR3 loop is CASSLNSGGTEAFF. For the CDR3, the DNA is TGTGCCAGCAGCCTCAACTCCGGCGGAACTGAAGCTTTCTTT. The whole variable domain, filled in from reference TRBV11-2 and TRBJ1-1, reads EAGVAQSPRYKIIEKRQSVAFWCNPISGHATLYWYQQILGQGPKLLIQFQNNGVVDDSQLPKDRFSAERLKGVDSTLKIQPAKLEDSAVYLCASSLNSGGTEAFFGQGTRLTVV.